This TCR beta chain was observed in a study of T-cell reconstitution after alpha-beta-depleted transplantation in children. This clonotype turned up a few times. V gave up 3 bases and J gave up 1 base; unmatched junction bases: 10. The germline CDR1 and CDR2 sequences are SGHRS and YFSETQ. The CDR3 has 18 residues. Unique molecular identifiers were used to barcode this TCRbeta library. TCRdb re-called the PCR reads with MiXCR, one entry per CDR3 protein. The sample has over 550,000 distinct CDR3 sequences; approximately 10% are singletons. The sequenced sample was PBMCs from the stem cell graft donor, obtained from the stem cell graft. The chain has TRBV5-1 and TRBJ2-2; 9 nucleotides align to TRBD1. The source of this sequence is a human donor who donated a stem cell graft to a child with acute myeloid leukemia. CDR3 in DNA: TGCGCCAGCAGCTGGGTGGACAGGGGCCGACAGAACACCGGGGAGCTGTTTTTT. Translation gives CASSWVDRGRQNTGELFF. The full variable domain, its missing parts supplied by reference TRBV5-1 and TRBJ2-2, is KAGVTQTPRYLIKTRGQQVTLSCSPISGHRSVSWYQQTPGQGLQFLFEYFSETQRNKGNFPGRFSGRQFSNSRSEMNVSTLELGDSALYLCASSWVDRGRQNTGELFFGEGSRLTVL.